One sample yielded the 26 T cell receptor beta chains listed below, sequenced in a study of OX40 agonist ivuxolimab in advanced cancers. Produced via immunoSEQ multiplex PCR; TCRdb's table is partial and in-frame only. The data contain about 67,000 clones, approximately 90% of them seen just once; the ten biggest clones take up around 2.3%. The sequencing here drew on CD4+ or CD8+ T cells sorted from blood, taken in a trial of the OX40 agonist ivuxolimab. The receptors shown here come from an adult with an advanced solid tumor such as melanoma, head and neck, liver or kidney cancer.

The chain carries TRBV28 and TRBJ1-5; D is uncertain. CDR3 size: 12 residues. Trimming removed 8 bases at V and 5 bases at J, with 10 bases between. Germline V CDR1 and CDR2: MDHEN, SYDVKM. The CDR3 loop is CASGTSDQPQHF. DNA of the CDR3: TGTGCCAGCGGTACATCAGATCAGCCCCAGCATTTT.

The V and J genes are TRBV5-1 and TRBJ2-7, with 8 nucleotides matching TRBD1. This CDR3 is 15 amino acids long. Germline lookup yields CDR1 SGHRS and CDR2 YFSETQ. Trimming removed 4 bases from V and 4 bases from J; junction bases left unmatched: 10. CDR3 amino acids: CASSPGGAGIYEQYF. CDR3 nucleotides: TGCGCCAGCAGCCCAGGGGGCGCGGGAATATACGAGCAGTACTTC.

The chain is built from TRBV21-1 and TRBJ2-3; whether TRBD1, the table's D call, matches the DNA was not checked. TRBV21-1 is a pseudogene. The CDR3 extends over 16 amino acids. CDR3: CASSKGQAGSTDTQYF. The CDR3 nucleotides read TGTGCCAGCAGCAAAGGGCAGGCTGGGTCCACAGATACGCAGTATTTT.

The rearrangement joins TRBV9 to TRBJ2-7; 8 positions match TRBD1. Trimming removed 6 bases from V and 3 bases from J; junction bases left unmatched: 8. The germline gives CDR1 SGDLS, CDR2 YYNGEE. This CDR3 is 14 amino acids long. The CDR3 reads CASNRQGKHYEQYF. The CDR3 nucleotides read TGTGCCAGCAACCGACAGGGGAAGCACTACGAGCAGTACTTC.

The V call is TRBV9, the J call TRBJ2-2, with 10 positions matching TRBD1. CDR1 SGDLS and CDR2 YYNGEE come from the germline V gene. The CDR3 sequence is 16 residues long. Trimming took 9 bases from V and 4 from J; bases not matched to a gene: 12. The chain's CDR3 is CATQREDRGPTGELFF. The CDR3 coding sequence is TGTGCCACCCAAAGGGAAGACAGGGGGCCCACCGGGGAGCTGTTTTTT.

This chain connects TRBV28 to TRBJ2-7; possible D gene TRBD1, 6 bases. The CDR3 sequence is 18 residues long. Trimming took off 1 base at V and 2 bases at J, with 21 bases between the two ends. Looked up from germline, CDR1 is MDHEN and CDR2 is SYDVKM. In nucleotides, the CDR3 is TGTGCCAGCAGTTTATTTATCCCCAAACGGGACACCCCCTACGAGCAGTACTTC. Amino acids: CASSLFIPKRDTPYEQYF.

This chain connects TRBV10-3 to TRBJ1-1, with D maybe TRBD1 (5 bases). This CDR3 has 14 residues. Germline lookup yields CDR1 ENHRY and CDR2 SYGVKD. Trimming removed 2 bases at V and 0 bases at J, with 7 bases between. For the CDR3, the DNA is TGTGCCATCAGTGAGGCAGGGATGAACACTGAAGCTTTCTTT. This codes for CAISEAGMNTEAFF.

In this sample, this clone turned up a few times. The chain uses TRBV7-9 and TRBJ2-4; D is perhaps TRBD1 or TRBD2 (5 bases each). Germline values: CDR1 SEHNR, CDR2 FQNEAQ (reference sequence). V was trimmed by 3 bases and J by 15 bases, leaving 15 bases between them. The length of the CDR3 is 12 residues. The CDR3: CASSLGDGRLYF. CDR3 in DNA: TGTGCCAGCAGCTTGGGGGACGGCCGGCTGTACTTC.

The rearrangement uses TRBV19 and TRBJ1-5, with 7 bases fitting TRBD1. Losses at the gene ends were 5 bases for V and 8 bases for J; bases not matched to a gene: 9. CDR1 and CDR2 (germline): LNHDA, SQIVND (reference sequence). This CDR3 region has 14 residues. The CDR3 protein is CASSLNDRVEPQHF. The CDR3 region has the DNA TGTGCCAGTAGTTTAAACGACAGGGTTGAGCCCCAGCATTTT. Full variable domain (rest looked up from reference TRBV19 and TRBJ1-5): DGGITQSPKYLFRKEGQNVTLSCEQNLNHDAMYWYRQDPGQGLRLIYYSQIVNDFQKGDIAEGYSVSREKKESFPLTVTSAQKNPTAFYLCASSLNDRVEPQHFGDGTRLSIL.

In this sample, this clone turned up a few times. The chain combines TRBV11-2 with TRBJ2-7; D unclear. The ends were cut back, 7 bases at V and 0 bases at J, with 13 bases in the middle. CDR1 is SGHAT, CDR2 FQNNGV, per germline. The length of the CDR3 is 14 residues. In DNA form, the CDR3 reads TGTGCCAGCACGCTAGGATTCAGCTCCTACGAGCAGTACTTC. Protein product: CASTLGFSSYEQYF. Together with reference TRBV11-2 and TRBJ2-7, the CDR3 gives the full variable domain: EAGVAQSPRYKIIEKRQSVAFWCNPISGHATLYWYQQILGQGPKLLIQFQNNGVVDDSQLPKDRFSAERLKGVDSTLKIQPAKLEDSAVYLCASTLGFSSYEQYFGPGTRLTVT.

This chain joins TRBV20-1 and TRBJ2-3, with no clear D. CDR1 is DFQATT, CDR2 SNEGSKA, per germline (reference sequence). This CDR3 contains 11 residues. Trimming took 3 bases from V and 6 from J, leaving 7 bases between them. CDR3 nucleotide sequence: TGCAGTGCTAGCCCCCGGGATACGCAGTATTTT. Translated, it gives CSASPRDTQYF.

The gene calls are TRBV28 and TRBJ1-5, with D possibly being TRBD1 (6 bases). CDR1 MDHEN and CDR2 SYDVKM come from the germline V gene. The V end was cut by 10 bases, the J end by 0 bases, with 16 bases between. The CDR3 length is 15 residues. CDR3 sequence reads: CAIGQPPASNQPQHF. The DNA of the CDR3 is TGTGCCATCGGACAGCCTCCCGCTAGCAATCAGCCCCAGCATTTT. The full variable domain, its missing parts supplied by reference TRBV28 and TRBJ1-5, is DVKVTQSSRYLVKRTGEKVFLECVQDMDHENMFWYRQDPGLGLRLIYFSYDVKMKEKGDIPEGYSVSREKKERFSLILESASTNQTSMYLCAIGQPPASNQPQHFGDGTRLSIL.

The chain recombines TRBV19 with TRBJ1-1; 8 nucleotides match TRBD1. The junction had 7 bases not matched to a gene; V was cut back by 7 bases and J by 6 bases. Per germline, CDR1 LNHDA and CDR2 SQIVND (reference sequence). The CDR3 covers 13 residues. The CDR3 loop is CASNPDRGAEAFF. The CDR3, as DNA: TGTGCCAGTAACCCTGACAGGGGAGCTGAAGCTTTCTTT. Full variable domain (missing parts from reference TRBV19 and TRBJ1-1): DGGITQSPKYLFRKEGQNVTLSCEQNLNHDAMYWYRQDPGQGLRLIYYSQIVNDFQKGDIAEGYSVSREKKESFPLTVTSAQKNPTAFYLCASNPDRGAEAFFGQGTRLTVV.

V usage is TRBV5-6 and J usage is TRBJ2-1; 8 bases are shared with TRBD2. The CDR3 covers 16 residues. With V trimmed by 0 bases and J by 5 bases, 7 bases remained unmatched. Germline V lookup: CDR1 SGHDT, CDR2 YYEEEE. CDR3 nucleotide sequence: TGTGCCAGCAGCTTGGGGGTAGCGGGAATAGACAATGAGCAGTTCTTC. This encodes CASSLGVAGIDNEQFF.

This clone was seen a single time. J is TRBJ1-2 and V is TRBV19; the D gene is possibly TRBD1 (5 bases). CDR3 length: 14 residues. Trimming took 6 bases from V and 0 from J, leaving 11 bases between them. Germline V lookup: CDR1 LNHDA, CDR2 SQIVND (reference sequence). The CDR3 sequence is CASSRGSTNYGYTF. The CDR3 DNA reads TGTGCCAGTAGCCGGGGGTCTACTAACTATGGCTACACCTTC. Filled out from reference TRBV19 and TRBJ1-2, the complete variable domain reads DGGITQSPKYLFRKEGQNVTLSCEQNLNHDAMYWYRQDPGQGLRLIYYSQIVNDFQKGDIAEGYSVSREKKESFPLTVTSAQKNPTAFYLCASSRGSTNYGYTFGSGTRLTVV.

This clone was seen only a few times. This sequence joins TRBV6-6 and TRBJ2-7; D gene ambiguous. V lost 3 bases, J lost 7 bases, and 13 bases lay in between. This CDR3 is built from 13 residues. CDR1 MNHNY and CDR2 SVGAGI come from the germline V gene (reference sequence). In DNA, the CDR3 is TGTGCCAGCAGTTATCCCCCTTGGCGGGAGCAGTACTTC. It yields the protein CASSYPPWREQYF.

The rearrangement joins TRBV7-6 to TRBJ2-7, with D uncertain. Germline CDR1 and CDR2: SGHVS and FNYEAQ. The CDR3 consists of 15 residues. V was cut by 4 bases and J by 1 base, with 14 bases left in between. CDR3 nucleotide sequence: TGTGCCAGCAGCTCACCTCGGACGGAGTCCTACGAGCAGTACTTC. It specifies CASSSPRTESYEQYF.

The V gene is TRBV6-1, the J gene TRBJ1-5; 8 positions match TRBD1. Germline lookup yields CDR1 MNHNS and CDR2 SASEGT. The length of the CDR3 is 14 residues. Trimming at V came to 6 bases and at J to 7 bases, leaving 8 bases not matched to a gene. The CDR3 spells CASRQSGGGQPQHF. DNA of the CDR3: TGTGCCAGCAGGCAATCAGGGGGCGGCCAGCCCCAGCATTTT.

The chain couples TRBV5-8 to TRBJ2-7, with D perhaps TRBD1 (5 bases). From germline, CDR1 is SGHTS and CDR2 YDEGEE. This CDR3 comprises 14 residues. Trimming took 0 bases from V and 0 from J, leaving 7 bases between them. The CDR3 sequence: CASSLARDSYEQYF. In DNA form, the CDR3 reads TGTGCCAGCAGCTTGGCCAGGGACTCCTACGAGCAGTACTTC.

V gene TRBV7-8 combines with J gene TRBJ1-6, with TRBD1 as a possible D gene (5 bases). Germline loops: CDR1 SGHVS, CDR2 FQNEAQ. V lost 3 bases to trimming and J lost 10 bases, with 22 bases between them. The CDR3 loop spans 17 amino acids. CDR3 sequence: CASSFRLGVGLSSPLHF. The CDR3 bases are TGTGCCAGCAGCTTCCGTCTGGGGGTCGGCTTGAGCTCACCCCTCCACTTT.

This clone was seen just once. This rearrangement joins TRBV7-7 to TRBJ2-5; D perhaps matches TRBD2 (5 bases). This CDR3 spans 15 amino acids. CDR1 and CDR2 (germline): SSHAT, FNYEAQ (reference sequence). Between the trimmed V and J ends, which lost 5 bases and 2 bases, there was a span of 15 bases. The CDR3 DNA follows: TGTGCCAGCAGCCGCGCCGGACTGATTCAAGAGACCCAGTACTTC. Protein: CASSRAGLIQETQYF.

This clone has just one count. This rearrangement joins TRBV7-9 to TRBJ2-7, with TRBD2 identical over 10 bases. This CDR3 is built from 15 residues. CDR1 SEHNR and CDR2 FQNEAQ come from the germline V gene (reference sequence). V was pared by 0 bases and J by 6 bases, with 5 bases of the junction left unmatched. This CDR3 reads CASSLASSGRGEQYF. The CDR3 bases are TGTGCCAGCAGCTTAGCGTCTAGCGGGAGAGGCGAGCAGTACTTC.

The chain couples TRBV6-5 to TRBJ1-4, with D uncertain. CDR1 MNHEY and CDR2 SVGAGI come from the germline V gene. The CDR3 loop spans 15 amino acids. Trimming stripped 6 bases from V and 0 bases from J, with 11 bases between. DNA of the CDR3: TGTGCCAGCAGACCAACAGCTCCAACTAATGAAAAACTGTTTTTT. The encoded protein is CASRPTAPTNEKLFF.

The chain recombines TRBV18 with TRBJ1-2, with 9 bases lining up with TRBD1. Losses at the gene ends were 3 bases for V and 6 bases for J; bases not matched to a gene: 8. This CDR3 has 15 residues. The germline V gene has CDR1 KGHSH and CDR2 LQKENI. The CDR3 region is CASSPVQGAKNGYTF. CDR3 sequence (DNA): TGTGCCAGCTCACCCGTACAGGGGGCGAAAAATGGCTACACCTTC. The variable domain in full, with the rest retrieved from reference TRBV18 and TRBJ1-2, is NAGVMQNPRHLVRRRGQEARLRCSPMKGHSHVYWYRQLPEEGLKFMVYLQKENIIDESGMPKERFSAEFPKEGPSILRIQQVVRGDSAAYFCASSPVQGAKNGYTFGSGTRLTVV.

The gene calls are TRBV5-1 and TRBJ2-3; D is uncertain. CDR1 is SGHRS and CDR2 is YFSETQ in the germline V gene. V was shortened by 4 bases and J by 14 bases, with 20 bases between the two germline ends. This CDR3 comprises 13 residues. The CDR3 DNA reads TGCGCCAGCAGCCAGGATAGCCTAGGCACGGGGTATTTT. As protein: CASSQDSLGTGYF.

The gene calls are TRBV2 and TRBJ1-1; D gene ambiguous. Looked up from germline, CDR1 is SNHLY and CDR2 is FYNNEI. The V gene lost 6 bases and the J gene lost 3 bases, with 8 bases spanning the gap. The CDR3 extends over 12 amino acids. DNA for the CDR3: TGTGCCAGCAGGGCACAATACACTGAAGCTTTCTTT. Its protein is CASRAQYTEAFF. The full variable domain, rest sourced from reference TRBV2 and TRBJ1-1, is EPEVTQTPSHQVTQMGQEVILRCVPISNHLYFYWYRQILGQKVEFLVSFYNNEISEKSEIFDDQFSVERPDGSNFTLKIRSTKLEDSAMYFCASRAQYTEAFFGQGTRLTVV.